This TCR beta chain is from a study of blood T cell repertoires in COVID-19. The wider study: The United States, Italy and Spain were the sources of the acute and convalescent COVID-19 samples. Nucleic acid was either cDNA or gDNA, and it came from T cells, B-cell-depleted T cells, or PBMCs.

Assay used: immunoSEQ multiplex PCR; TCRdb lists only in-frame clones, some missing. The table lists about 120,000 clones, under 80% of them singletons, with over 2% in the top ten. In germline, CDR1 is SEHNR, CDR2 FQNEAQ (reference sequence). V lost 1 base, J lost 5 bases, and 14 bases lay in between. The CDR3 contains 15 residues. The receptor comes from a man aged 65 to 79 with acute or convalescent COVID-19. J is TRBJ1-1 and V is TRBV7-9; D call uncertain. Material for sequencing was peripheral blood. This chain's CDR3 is CASSLGGQFMTEAFF. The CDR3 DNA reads TGTGCCAGCAGCTTAGGAGGCCAGTTCATGACTGAAGCTTTCTTT.